The entry below describes one TCR beta chain. Indicated time point: patch test 1, 2 weeks after DPC sensitization. Treatment of the sample: therapeutic diphenylcyclopropenone sensitization with weekly scalp DPC. This sample was taken from a study of human T cells and chemical hapten exposure. TCRdb analysed the RACE reads with MiXCR anew, one entry per CDR3 protein. The sample gives 370,000 or so distinct CDR3 sequences, roughly 4.8% of which show up once; 2% to 2.5% is in the top ten. The ends were cut back, 2 bases at V and 9 bases at J, with 8 bases in the middle. This CDR3 is built from 12 residues.

The specimen comprised whole blood, sampled in connection with sensitization to the hapten diphenylcyclopropenone (DPC). The receptor was derived from a woman in her fifties or sixties with alopecia areata. Some clones in this sample may be carry-over from other donors' samples. The chain couples TRBV12-3 or TRBV12-4 to TRBJ2-1; D remains unclear. The CDR3 sequence is CASSLIYGEQFF. The CDR3, as DNA: TGTGCCAGCAGTTTAATCTACGGTGAGCAGTTCTTC.